There are many counts of the clone carrying this TCR beta chain. Its antigen is currently unknown. TCR beta CDR3 sequences were amplified from RNA transcripts. First-round RT-PCR of the TCR CDR3 relied on the HTBI primer set. Using its own MiXCR run on the multiplex PCR reads, TCRdb lists one record per CDR3 protein. The data hold some 500,000 distinct CDR3 sequences, with about 16% observed a single time. This sample stems from a study of T cells in Graves' hyperthyroidism and ophthalmopathy. Whole-study results and caveats: Researchers found most expanded thyroid clonotypes above 0.001 in blood as well.

Trimming removed 1 base from V and 5 bases from J, with 15 bases in between. The CDR3 loop spans 15 amino acids. The germline V gene has CDR1 SGHTA and CDR2 FQGNSA. Specimen: blood. This chain connects TRBV7-2 to TRBJ2-7; tentatively, D is TRBD2 (5 bases). The sequence was obtained from a woman in her 30s with Graves' ophthalmopathy. In DNA form, the CDR3 reads TGTGCCAGCAGCTTAGTTTCGGGATCATCTAACGAGCAGTACTTC. Translating gives CASSLVSGSSNEQYF.